The 27 T cell receptor beta chains below were found in one sample sequenced in a study of T cells in Graves' hyperthyroidism and ophthalmopathy. TCR beta CDR3 region amplification was performed from RNA transcripts. RT-PCR in the first round (using the HTBI primer set) targeted the TCR CDR3. TCRdb reprocessed the multiplex PCR reads with MiXCR, giving one entry per CDR3 protein. The table shows approximately 610,000 distinct CDR3 sequences, with about 14% occurring only once. The specimen was blood. The receptors come from a woman between 40 and 50 years old with Graves' ophthalmopathy.

This clonotype was observed many times. The J gene is TRBJ1-5, the V gene TRBV12-3 or TRBV12-4; 8 nucleotides agree with TRBD1. The trim removed 5 bases at V and 5 bases at J, leaving 14 bases unmatched. This CDR3 spans 17 amino acids. CDR3 residues: CASSPRQGRPFHQPQHF. The CDR3 nucleotides are TGTGCCAGCAGTCCCAGACAGGGGAGACCCTTTCATCAGCCCCAGCATTTT.

This clonotype was observed at least ten times. The chain employs TRBV6-1 and TRBJ2-7; 9 nucleotides match TRBD1. The length of the CDR3 is 13 residues. The ends lost 10 bases at V and 1 base at J; junction bases unmatched: 5. Germline assignment: CDR1 MNHNS and CDR2 SASEGT. The CDR3 protein is CATAGQGSYEQYF. DNA for the CDR3: TGTGCCACCGCAGGACAGGGGTCCTACGAGCAGTACTTC.

This rearrangement joins TRBV12-3 or TRBV12-4 to TRBJ2-5, with D perhaps TRBD1 (6 bases). The CDR3 totals 14 residues. The V and J ends lost 10 bases and 5 bases respectively, with 20 bases between them. The DNA of the CDR3 is TGTGCCAACAGCCAACGAACAGGGTTGGAGACCCAGTACTTC. The encoded protein is CANSQRTGLETQYF.

V gene TRBV24-1 combines with J gene TRBJ2-2; D possibly uses TRBD1 or TRBD2 (6 bases each). The V gene's germline CDR1 is KGHDR and CDR2 SFDVKD. V was clipped by 2 bases and J by 2 bases, with 14 bases between them. The CDR3 is 17 amino acids. CDR3 residues: CATSDYGGGTNTGELFF. Here the CDR3 DNA reads TGTGCCACCAGTGATTACGGAGGGGGAACTAACACCGGGGAGCTGTTTTTT.

This clonotype was picked up many times. The rearrangement uses TRBV2 and TRBJ2-5, with D hard to call. Germline-derived CDR1 and CDR2 are SNHLY and FYNNEI. This CDR3 has 15 amino acids. V lost 3 bases, J lost 2 bases, and 13 bases lay in between. The DNA for the CDR3 is TGTGCCAGCAGTGAGACGACGGAAGCACAAGAGACCCAGTACTTC. Its protein is CASSETTEAQETQYF. The variable domain in full, with the rest retrieved from reference TRBV2 and TRBJ2-5, is EPEVTQTPSHQVTQMGQEVILRCVPISNHLYFYWYRQILGQKVEFLVSFYNNEISEKSEIFDDQFSVERPDGSNFTLKIRSTKLEDSAMYFCASSETTEAQETQYFGPGTRLLVL.

Ten or more counts support this clonotype. This chain joins TRBV20-1 and TRBJ2-7, with 9 bases that match TRBD2. The V and J ends lost 0 bases and 2 bases, in that order; junction bases with no gene match: 8. The CDR3 loop spans 16 amino acids. Germline V gene data show CDR1 as DFQATT and CDR2 as SNEGSKA (reference sequence). DNA for the CDR3: TGCAGTGCTAGAGATGTTAGCGGGAGCCCTACCTACGAGCAGTACTTC. The encoded protein is CSARDVSGSPTYEQYF.

This clonotype has at least ten counts. The genes are TRBV28 and TRBJ1-2; D is possibly TRBD1 (5 bases). The CDR3 extends over 13 amino acids. V was clipped by 3 bases and J by 6 bases, with 11 bases between them. CDR1 is MDHEN and CDR2 is SYDVKM in the germline V gene. In nucleotides, the CDR3 is TGTGCCAGCAGTTTTGGACAAACGAATGGCTACACCTTC. Protein: CASSFGQTNGYTF.

This clonotype was seen ten or more times. The rearrangement joins TRBV4-1 to TRBJ1-2; possible D gene TRBD1, 6 bases. The germline V and J ends were trimmed by 0 bases and 5 bases, with 22 bases remaining between them. The CDR3 length is 18 residues. Germline-derived CDR1 and CDR2 are MGHRA and YSYEKL. DNA of the CDR3: TGCGCCAGCAGCCAAGATTGGAGTTCGCAGGGGAGCATGTATGGCTACACCTTC. Translated: CASSQDWSSQGSMYGYTF.

This clonotype was detected many times. The chain combines TRBV6-2 or TRBV6-3 with TRBJ2-1, with a tentative D call TRBD1 (5 bases). V lost 2 bases and J lost 0, with 8 bases in between. The CDR3 loop spans 15 amino acids. From germline, CDR1 is MNHEY and CDR2 SVGEGT. The CDR3 loop reads CASSYQGSSYNEQFF. The CDR3, as DNA: TGTGCCAGCAGTTACCAGGGAAGCTCCTACAATGAGCAGTTCTTC.

There are many counts of this clonotype. The chain recombines TRBV6-5 with TRBJ1-1; the match to TRBD1 covers 7 bases. CDR3 length: 14 residues. With V trimmed by 2 bases and J by 5 bases, 5 bases remained unmatched. Germline V gene data show CDR1 as MNHEY and CDR2 as SVGAGI. CDR3 in DNA: TGTGCCAGCAGTTACCCGCTCAGGGGGACTGAAGCTTTCTTT. Amino acid sequence: CASSYPLRGTEAFF.

This clonotype was picked up many times. The CDR3 DNA reads as TGCAGTGCTAGTGGAGACAATCAAGAGACCCAGTACTTC. Translated, it gives CSASGDNQETQYF. The rearrangement uses TRBV20-1 and TRBJ2-5; unclear D gene. CDR3 size: 13 residues. The V gene lost 3 bases and the J gene lost 2 bases, with 10 bases spanning the gap. Germline CDR1 is DFQATT and CDR2 is SNEGSKA (reference sequence).

This clonotype occurred many times. The chain uses TRBV14 and TRBJ2-7, with 7 nucleotides matching TRBD1. V shed 1 base, J shed 2 bases, and the junction held 8 bases outside the gene matches. Germline V lookup: CDR1 SGHDN, CDR2 FVKESK. This CDR3 spans 16 amino acids. For the CDR3, the DNA is TGTGCCAGCAGCCAAGTAGGTCTGACAGGGACCTACGAGCAGTACTTC. This sequence encodes CASSQVGLTGTYEQYF.

This clonotype appeared many times. V usage is TRBV5-8 and J usage is TRBJ2-5, with D tentatively TRBD2 (6 bases). The germline V and J ends were trimmed by 4 bases and 4 bases, with 14 bases remaining between them. The CDR3 runs to 14 residues. CDR1 and CDR2 (germline): SGHTS, YDEGEE. CDR3 sequence reads: CASSTGEGGETQYF. The CDR3, as DNA: TGTGCCAGCAGCACGGGAGAAGGTGGAGAGACCCAGTACTTC.

This clonotype occurred many times. The chain combines TRBV28 with TRBJ1-3; TRBD1 aligns across 11 bases. The germline gives CDR1 MDHEN, CDR2 SYDVKM. V lost 4 bases and J lost 8; bases outside the gene matches: 4. This CDR3 comprises 14 residues. The DNA of the CDR3 is TGTGCCAGCAGTTGGACAGGGGGCGCTTACACCATATATTTT. Translation gives CASSWTGGAYTIYF.

The sample holds many counts of this clonotype. This rearrangement joins TRBV12-3 or TRBV12-4 to TRBJ1-2; 8 positions agree with TRBD1. The ends lost 6 bases at V and 5 bases at J; junction bases unmatched: 14. The CDR3 sequence is 16 residues long. CDR3: CASSRATGAEKYGYTF. The DNA for the CDR3 is TGTGCCAGCAGCCGAGCGACAGGGGCTGAAAAATATGGCTACACCTTC.

This clonotype was detected ten times or more. The chain uses TRBV11-2 and TRBJ2-2; D unresolved. V lost 2 bases and J 7 bases, leaving 11 bases between the germline ends. Per the germline V gene, CDR1 is SGHAT and CDR2 is FQNNGV. The CDR3 length is 14 residues. The CDR3 here is CASSLWAKGGELFF. The CDR3 DNA reads TGTGCCAGCAGCTTATGGGCGAAGGGCGGGGAGCTGTTTTTT.

This clonotype appeared many times. V usage is TRBV19 and J usage is TRBJ2-2, with D possibly called TRBD1 or TRBD2 (6 bases each). The CDR3 covers 15 residues. Germline values: CDR1 LNHDA, CDR2 SQIVND (reference sequence). V lost 6 bases, J lost 1 base, and 12 bases lay in between. The CDR3 protein is CASSRGLLNTGELFF. The DNA for the CDR3 is TGTGCCAGTAGCAGGGGACTCCTGAACACCGGGGAGCTGTTTTTT.

Many counts were recorded for this clonotype. The rearrangement links TRBV6-1 to TRBJ2-5, with a weak D call TRBD2 (5 bases). The germline V gene has CDR1 MNHNS and CDR2 SASEGT. Trimming took 6 bases from V and 5 from J, leaving 13 bases between them. The CDR3 runs 13 residues. CDR3 region: CASSMTKIETQYF. The CDR3 coding sequence is TGTGCCAGCAGCATGACTAAAATTGAGACCCAGTACTTC.

This clonotype was seen at least ten times. This sequence joins TRBV12-5 and TRBJ2-2; D tentatively fits TRBD1 or TRBD2 (5 bases each). There are 14 residues in the CDR3. CDR1 is LGHNT and CDR2 is FRNRAP in the germline V gene. Between the trimmed V and J ends, which lost 5 bases and 5 bases, there was a span of 12 bases. The DNA for the CDR3 is TGTGCTAGTGGTCCGGGACCACGTACCGGGGAGCTGTTTTTT. Protein product: CASGPGPRTGELFF.

This clonotype showed up just a few times. The V and J genes are TRBV5-1 and TRBJ2-5; D is possibly TRBD1 (6 bases). Per the germline V gene, CDR1 is SGHRS and CDR2 is YFSETQ. The CDR3 runs 18 residues. Between the trimmed V and J ends, which lost 3 bases and 0 bases, there was a span of 21 bases. The DNA for the CDR3 is TGCGCCAGCAGCTCCGGACAGCTGTACGCGCCAAACCAAGAGACCCAGTACTTC. This sequence encodes CASSSGQLYAPNQETQYF.

This clonotype was found a few times. The J gene is TRBJ1-2, the V gene TRBV19, with 7 bases lining up with TRBD1. V was pared by 0 bases and J by 7 bases, with 8 bases of the junction left unmatched. Germline CDR1 reads LNHDA; CDR2 reads SQIVND (reference sequence). There are 15 residues in the CDR3. CDR3 bases: TGTGCCAGTAGTATAGATCGGGAGGGGGCGCTTGGCTACACCTTC. It encodes CASSIDREGALGYTF.

This sequence joins TRBV11-2 and TRBJ2-7; perhaps TRBD2 as D (7 bases). This CDR3 is 18 amino acids long. The germline V gene has CDR1 SGHAT and CDR2 FQNNGV. V was clipped by 4 bases and J by 1 base, with 23 bases between them. CDR3 bases: TGTGCCAGCAGCTCTATGGGGGGGGGCTCCATGAAATCCTACGAGCAGTACTTC. Its protein is CASSSMGGGSMKSYEQYF.

This clonotype occurred many times. The genes are TRBV6-5 and TRBJ2-1; D gene unclear. Germline V gene sequence: CDR1 MNHEY, CDR2 SVGAGI. Trimming shortened V by 2 bases and J by 0 bases, and 5 bases separated the two germline ends. The length of the CDR3 is 14 residues. The CDR3 reads CASSYGYSYNEQFF. The CDR3 DNA reads as TGTGCCAGCAGTTACGGGTACTCCTACAATGAGCAGTTCTTC.

The chain combines TRBV9 with TRBJ2-7; D might be TRBD1 (6 bases). The CDR3 covers 14 residues. V lost 1 base, J lost 2 bases, and 10 bases lay in between. Germline CDR1 SGDLS, CDR2 YYNGEE. This chain's CDR3 is CASSVSGEPYEQYF. The DNA of the CDR3 is TGTGCCAGCAGCGTATCAGGGGAACCCTACGAGCAGTACTTC.

This clonotype turned up a few times. The chain is built from TRBV7-2 and TRBJ2-7, with TRBD1 matching 7 bases. V shed 0 bases, J shed 4 bases, and the junction held 6 bases outside the gene matches. The CDR3 has 15 residues. CDR1 SGHTA and CDR2 FQGNSA come from the germline V gene. CDR3 sequence (DNA): TGTGCCAGCAGCTTAGCGACAGGGAGTTTGTACGAGCAGTACTTC. Its protein product is CASSLATGSLYEQYF.

This clonotype has a count of ten or more. This sequence joins TRBV20-1 and TRBJ2-7; TRBD2 matches at 7 bases. The junction had 12 bases not matched to a gene; V was cut back by 5 bases and J by 5 bases. The CDR3 is 14 amino acids. CDR1 DFQATT and CDR2 SNEGSKA come from the germline V gene (reference sequence). The CDR3 DNA follows: TGCAGTGCTCAATCGTCGGGGGGAATTAACGAGCAGTACTTC. This codes for CSAQSSGGINEQYF.

This clonotype was counted at least ten times. This chain uses TRBV9 with TRBJ1-1, with D perhaps matching TRBD1 (6 bases). The length of the CDR3 is 15 residues. Germline CDR1 is SGDLS and CDR2 is YYNGEE. Trimming cost V 3 bases and J 0 bases, with 12 bases left between them. This CDR3 reads CASSAIQGLNTEAFF. Written as DNA, the CDR3 is TGTGCCAGCAGCGCCATACAGGGCCTGAACACTGAAGCTTTCTTT.